This TCR beta chain was documented in a study of blood T cell repertoires in COVID-19. Study at large: Acute-phase and convalescent COVID-19 samples originated in the United States, Italy and Spain. The analysed material was cDNA or gDNA that came from T cells, B-cell-depleted T cells, or PBMCs.

In the study's own analysis: Amplified reference gene primers provided the basis for estimating nucleated cell counts. Sequenced by immunoSEQ multiplex PCR; TCRdb stores in-frame clones only, minus some. That table is the source of V, J and clone size, and D and trimming were worked out from the DNA. The sample records about 250,000 clones, 80% to 90% being singletons. This clone has just one count. V lost 10 bases, J lost 0 bases, and 8 bases stayed unmatched. The germline V gene has CDR1 SEHNR and CDR2 FQNEAQ (reference sequence). The CDR3 is made up of 14 amino acids. This sequence joins TRBV7-9 and TRBJ1-1, with TRBD1 matching 7 bases. What was sequenced was peripheral blood. The clonotype comes from a woman between 25 and 40 years old with active or convalescent COVID-19. In DNA form, the CDR3 reads TGTGCCACCACCCGGGACAGCATGAACACTGAAGCTTTCTTT. Its protein product is CATTRDSMNTEAFF.